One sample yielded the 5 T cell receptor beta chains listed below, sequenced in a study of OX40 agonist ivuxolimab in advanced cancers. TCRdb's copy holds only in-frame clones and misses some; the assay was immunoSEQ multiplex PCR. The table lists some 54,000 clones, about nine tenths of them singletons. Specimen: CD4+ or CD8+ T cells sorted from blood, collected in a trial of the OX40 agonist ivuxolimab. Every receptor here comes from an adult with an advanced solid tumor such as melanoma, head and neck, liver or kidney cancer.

The CDR3 here is CAISAVGQYRSYEQYF. The CDR3 DNA sequence: TGTGCCATCAGTGCCGTGGGACAGTACAGATCCTACGAGCAGTACTTC. This chain joins TRBV10-3 and TRBJ2-7; TRBD1 aligns across 7 bases. CDR3 size: 16 residues. Looked up from germline, CDR1 is ENHRY and CDR2 is SYGVKD. Unmatched junction bases numbered 10, after V lost 4 bases and J lost 1 base.

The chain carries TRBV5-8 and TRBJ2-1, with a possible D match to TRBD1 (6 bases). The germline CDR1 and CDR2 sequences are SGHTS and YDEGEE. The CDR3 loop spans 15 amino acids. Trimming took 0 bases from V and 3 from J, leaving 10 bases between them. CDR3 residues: CASSLEFRGYNEQFF. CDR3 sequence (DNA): TGTGCCAGCAGCTTGGAATTCAGGGGCTACAATGAGCAGTTCTTC.

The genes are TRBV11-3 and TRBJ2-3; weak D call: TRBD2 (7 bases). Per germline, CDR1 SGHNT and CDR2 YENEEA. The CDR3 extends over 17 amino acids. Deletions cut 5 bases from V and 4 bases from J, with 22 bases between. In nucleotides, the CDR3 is TGTGCCAGCAGCCCCGTCCCTGGGGGCGGGGGCGCAGATACGCAGTATTTT. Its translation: CASSPVPGGGGADTQYF.

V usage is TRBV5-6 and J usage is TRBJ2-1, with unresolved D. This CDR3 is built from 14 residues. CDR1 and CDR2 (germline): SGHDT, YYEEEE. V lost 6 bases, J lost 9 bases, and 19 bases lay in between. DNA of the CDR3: TGTGCCAGCAACTCCTTTTTGGGCCCCGGTGAGCAGTTCTTC. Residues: CASNSFLGPGEQFF.

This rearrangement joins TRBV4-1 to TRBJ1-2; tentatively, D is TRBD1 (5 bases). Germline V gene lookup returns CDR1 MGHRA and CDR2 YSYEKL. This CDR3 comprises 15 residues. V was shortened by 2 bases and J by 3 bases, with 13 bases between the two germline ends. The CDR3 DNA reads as TGCGCCAGCAGCCAAAGGGCAAAAGGGGACTATGGCTACACCTTC. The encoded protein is CASSQRAKGDYGYTF.